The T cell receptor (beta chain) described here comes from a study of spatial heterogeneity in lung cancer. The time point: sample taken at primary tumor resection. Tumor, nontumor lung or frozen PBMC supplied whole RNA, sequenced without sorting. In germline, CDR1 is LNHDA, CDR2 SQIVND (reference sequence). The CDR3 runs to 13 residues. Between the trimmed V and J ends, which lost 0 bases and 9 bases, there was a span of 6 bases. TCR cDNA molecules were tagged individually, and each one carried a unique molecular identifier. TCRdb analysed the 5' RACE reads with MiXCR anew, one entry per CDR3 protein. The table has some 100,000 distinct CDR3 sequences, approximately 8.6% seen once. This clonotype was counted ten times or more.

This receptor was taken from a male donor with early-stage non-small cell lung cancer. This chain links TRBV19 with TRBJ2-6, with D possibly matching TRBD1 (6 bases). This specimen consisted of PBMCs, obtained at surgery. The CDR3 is CASSIEQGNVLTF. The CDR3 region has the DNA TGTGCCAGTAGTATAGAACAGGGCAACGTCCTGACTTTC.